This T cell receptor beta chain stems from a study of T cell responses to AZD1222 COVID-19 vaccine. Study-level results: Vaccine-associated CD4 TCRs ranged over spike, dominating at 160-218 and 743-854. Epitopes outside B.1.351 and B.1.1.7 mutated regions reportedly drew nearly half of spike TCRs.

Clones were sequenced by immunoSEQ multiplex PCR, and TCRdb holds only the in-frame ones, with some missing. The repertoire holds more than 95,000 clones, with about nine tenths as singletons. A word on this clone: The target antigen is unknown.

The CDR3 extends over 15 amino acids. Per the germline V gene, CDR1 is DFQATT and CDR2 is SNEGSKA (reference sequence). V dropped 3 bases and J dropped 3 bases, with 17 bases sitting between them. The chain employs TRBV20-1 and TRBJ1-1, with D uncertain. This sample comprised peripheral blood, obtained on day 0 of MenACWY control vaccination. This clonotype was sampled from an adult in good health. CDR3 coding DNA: TGCAGTGCTAGTTGGGCGGGGTATGAGGACACTGAAGCTTTCTTT. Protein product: CSASWAGYEDTEAFF.